This TCR beta chain was identified in a study of T-cell reconstitution after alpha-beta-depleted transplantation in children. With respect to this clonotype: As yet, its antigen is unknown.

TCRbeta library preparation incorporated unique molecular identifiers. TCRdb re-called the PCR reads with MiXCR, one entry per CDR3 protein. The sample comprises hundreds of thousands of distinct CDR3 sequences, 10% to 15% of which are singletons, and around 2% rests with the top ten. Trimming removed 3 bases at V and 7 bases at J, with 15 bases between. The germline V gene encodes CDR1 KGHDR and CDR2 SFDVKD. The CDR3 is 15 amino acids. Study-wide points: Reported findings indicate that, about two months after transplant, alpha-beta T cells came from several hundred expanded clones, which were derived from non-depleted graft cells. From newly produced T cells came most of the T-cell counts and diversity one year after transplant.

The sequence was collected from a male patient younger than 18 who had a stem cell transplant for acute myeloid leukemia, so the T cells may come from the graft donor. This material consisted of PBMCs, mostly from graft donor cells, taken 360 days after TCRalphabeta/CD19-depleted stem cell transplant. J is TRBJ2-1 and V is TRBV24-1; either TRBD1 or TRBD2 may fit D (5 bases each). The CDR3 protein is CATSDPGPPGNEQFF. The CDR3 DNA is TGTGCCACCAGTGATCCGGGACCCCCAGGGAATGAGCAGTTCTTC.